Following are 24 T cell receptor beta chains from one sample sequenced in a study of OX40 agonist ivuxolimab in advanced cancers. Receptor amplification or capture employed the immunoSEQ multiplex PCR assay. TCRdb retrieved this table from immuneACCESS and kept in-frame rearrangements only. Not all clones are present; in checked studies, unresolved V genes account for under half, and no reason is known for the remainder. Here the sample has 55,000 to 75,000 clones; 81% occur a single time. Clones ranked in the top ten supply 0.95% to 1.1% of the sample. Source: CD4+ or CD8+ T cells sorted from blood, taken in a trial of the OX40 agonist ivuxolimab. All receptors derive from an adult with an advanced solid tumor such as melanoma, head and neck, liver or kidney cancer.

Of note for this clone: Other DNA sequences in this sample translate to the same CDR3. The V and J genes are TRBV18 and TRBJ1-1; D may be TRBD1 (6 bases). V was pared by 0 bases and J by 4 bases, with 6 bases between. Germline V gene lookup returns CDR1 KGHSH and CDR2 LQKENI. The CDR3 extends over 13 amino acids. CDR3 sequence: CASSPPGGTEAFF. The CDR3 region has the DNA TGTGCCAGCTCACCACCAGGGGGCACTGAAGCTTTCTTT. The entire variable domain, with the rest obtained from reference TRBV18 and TRBJ1-1, is as follows: NAGVMQNPRHLVRRRGQEARLRCSPMKGHSHVYWYRQLPEEGLKFMVYLQKENIIDESGMPKERFSAEFPKEGPSILRIQQVVRGDSAAYFCASSPPGGTEAFFGQGTRLTVV.

By sample fraction, this clone is medium-sized. The chain combines TRBV6-5 with TRBJ1-1, with D possibly TRBD1 on 5 matching bases. CDR1 is MNHEY and CDR2 is SVGAGI in the germline V gene. V was shortened by 8 bases and J by 4 bases, with 17 bases between the two germline ends. This CDR3 region has 14 residues. DNA of the CDR3: TGTGCCAGCGGAAAGATCAGGGTTGGCACTGAAGCTTTCTTT. Its protein product is CASGKIRVGTEAFF.

CDR3 in amino acids: CASSVDRFSTDTQYF. The CDR3 DNA sequence: TGTGCCAGCAGCGTAGACCGGTTTTCCACAGATACGCAGTATTTT. The chain employs TRBV9 and TRBJ2-3; no firm D call. The germline V and J ends were trimmed by 0 bases and 2 bases, with 10 bases remaining between them. The germline gives CDR1 SGDLS, CDR2 YYNGEE. This CDR3 contains 15 residues.

The rearrangement joins TRBV7-3 to TRBJ2-2; no clear D. V dropped 5 bases and J dropped 3 bases, with 10 bases sitting between them. There are 14 residues in the CDR3. The germline V gene encodes CDR1 SGHTA and CDR2 FQGTGA. This CDR3 is CASSPGAHTGELFF. In DNA form, the CDR3 reads TGTGCCAGCAGCCCCGGCGCCCACACCGGGGAGCTGTTTTTT.

V and J are TRBV27 and TRBJ2-5, with D perhaps TRBD1 or TRBD2 (5 bases each). The CDR3 is made up of 15 amino acids. Germline lookup yields CDR1 MNHEY and CDR2 SMNVEV (reference sequence). Deletions cut 3 bases from V and 6 bases from J, with 17 bases between. CDR3 nucleotides: TGTGCCAGCAGTTTCGGTCTTCCGGGGACGCAGACCCAGTACTTC. The encoded protein is CASSFGLPGTQTQYF.

The chain joins TRBV10-3 to TRBJ1-1; D is unresolved. Trimming shortened V by 4 bases and J by 0 bases, and 3 bases separated the two germline ends. The CDR3 totals 12 residues. Germline V lookup: CDR1 ENHRY, CDR2 SYGVKD. CDR3 amino acids: CAISALNTEAFF. The CDR3 DNA sequence: TGTGCCATCAGTGCACTGAACACTGAAGCTTTCTTT.

The rearrangement links TRBV5-6 to TRBJ1-4; D is unresolved. This CDR3 is 15 amino acids long. Germline assignment: CDR1 SGHDT and CDR2 YYEEEE. Trimming removed 0 bases at V and 10 bases at J, with 16 bases between. The CDR3 here is CASSLGRAQRGKLFF. In nucleotides, the CDR3 is TGTGCCAGCAGCTTGGGACGGGCCCAAAGAGGAAAACTGTTTTTT.

V gene TRBV6-5 combines with J gene TRBJ2-2; D gene uncertain. The CDR3 runs 14 residues. Germline V CDR1 and CDR2: MNHEY, SVGAGI. V was shortened by 4 bases and J by 6 bases, with 12 bases between the two germline ends. The CDR3 nucleotides are TGTGCCAGCAGTTCCTTTCCTGGCTCCGGGGAGCTGTTTTTT. As protein: CASSSFPGSGELFF.

The CDR3 region is CASISAPGRFSGNTIYF. CDR3 coding DNA: TGTGCCAGTATTTCCGCCCCGGGACGGTTCTCTGGAAACACCATATATTTT. This sequence joins TRBV19 and TRBJ1-3, with D maybe TRBD1 (5 bases). Germline V gives CDR1 LNHDA, CDR2 SQIVND (reference sequence). Trimming pared 7 bases from V and 0 bases from J, leaving 19 bases between. CDR3 length equals 17 residues.

The V and J genes are TRBV9 and TRBJ2-1; 9 bases match TRBD2. The V gene's germline CDR1 is SGDLS and CDR2 YYNGEE. The CDR3 contains 13 residues. V lost 3 bases, J lost 8 bases, and 3 bases stayed unmatched. Here the CDR3 reads CASSGGTSHEQFF. Here the CDR3 DNA reads TGTGCCAGCAGCGGCGGGACTAGCCATGAGCAGTTCTTC.

The chain joins TRBV7-2 to TRBJ1-6, with 8 positions matching TRBD1. Trimming at V came to 5 bases and at J to 2 bases, leaving 5 bases not matched to a gene. Germline V gene data show CDR1 as SGHTA and CDR2 as FQGNSA. CDR3 length equals 16 residues. The CDR3 region has the DNA TGTGCCAGCAGCCCCGACAGGGGCCCCTATAATTCACCCCTCCACTTT. It codes for CASSPDRGPYNSPLHF.

V is TRBV10-3 and J is TRBJ2-6; TRBD1 or TRBD2 may be the D gene (6 bases each). Between the trimmed V and J ends, which lost 11 bases and 4 bases, there was a span of 12 bases. The germline CDR1 and CDR2 sequences are ENHRY and SYGVKD. This CDR3 spans 13 amino acids. CDR3 residues: CAGGLAGANVLTF. As DNA, the CDR3 is TGTGCCGGGGGGCTCGCCGGGGCCAACGTCCTGACTTTC.

About this clone: Other DNA sequences of this sample code for an identical CDR3. The CDR3 is CASSLGQGSYNEQFF. The CDR3 DNA sequence: TGTGCCAGCAGCTTGGGACAGGGATCCTACAATGAGCAGTTCTTC. The V and J genes are TRBV7-6 and TRBJ2-1; 9 nucleotides align to TRBD1. Germline V gives CDR1 SGHVS, CDR2 FNYEAQ. V shed 3 bases, J shed 1 base, and the junction held 1 base outside the gene matches. The CDR3 runs to 15 residues. Combining the CDR3 with reference TRBV7-6 and TRBJ2-1 gives the whole variable domain GAGVSQSPRYKVTKRGQDVALRCDPISGHVSLYWYRQALGQGPEFLTYFNYEAQQDKSGLPNDRFSAERPEGSISTLTIQRTEQRDSAMYRCASSLGQGSYNEQFFGPGTRLTVL.

The CDR3 protein is CASSPWGQGKVVPGELFF. The DNA for the CDR3 is TGTGCCAGCAGCCCATGGGGACAGGGAAAAGTAGTTCCCGGGGAGCTGTTTTTT. The chain combines TRBV7-8 with TRBJ2-2; 9 bases match TRBD1. After removal of 5 bases from V and 6 bases from J, the junction contained 16 bases not matched to a gene. Looked up from germline, CDR1 is SGHVS and CDR2 is FQNEAQ. This CDR3 is 18 amino acids long.

The genes are TRBV7-9 and TRBJ2-5, with D uncertain. Germline CDR1 is SEHNR and CDR2 is FQNEAQ (reference sequence). The CDR3 is 13 residues long. Trimming took off 2 bases at V and 5 bases at J, with 9 bases between the two ends. The CDR3 DNA is TGTGCCAGCAGCTTACGGCAAGGGGAGACCCAGTACTTC. The encoded protein is CASSLRQGETQYF.

The sample holds a few counts of this clone. This chain uses TRBV4-1 with TRBJ2-3, with 7 bases that match TRBD2. Germline V gives CDR1 MGHRA, CDR2 YSYEKL. The CDR3 has 15 residues. The ends lost 4 bases at V and 3 bases at J; junction bases unmatched: 7. In DNA form, the CDR3 reads TGCGCCAGCAGCCGCTTAGCGGGTACGACAGATACGCAGTATTTT. Amino acids: CASSRLAGTTDTQYF.

V is TRBV4-1 and J is TRBJ2-2, with D unresolved. Trimming shortened V by 1 base and J by 0 bases, and 15 bases separated the two germline ends. CDR1 and CDR2 from the germline V gene are MGHRA and YSYEKL. The CDR3 is 18 amino acids. CDR3 nucleotides: TGCGCCAGCAGCCAAGTAATAAGGACGCTCGCGAACACCGGGGAGCTGTTTTTT. Amino acids: CASSQVIRTLANTGELFF.

CDR3 protein: CASSVGWDRGVSLEQFF. CDR3 nucleotide sequence: TGTGCCAGCAGCGTGGGGTGGGACAGGGGGGTTTCCCTTGAGCAGTTCTTC. V usage is TRBV7-9 and J usage is TRBJ2-1, with 11 bases identical to TRBD1. V shed 5 bases, J shed 9 bases, and the junction held 15 bases outside the gene matches. Germline CDR1 and CDR2: SEHNR and FQNEAQ (reference sequence). This CDR3 spans 17 amino acids.

The chain combines TRBV6-1 with TRBJ1-1, with 8 bases identical to TRBD1. The CDR3 runs 15 residues. In germline, CDR1 is MNHNS, CDR2 SASEGT. V trimming: 4 bases; J trimming: 0 bases; junction bases outside the gene matches: 4. The CDR3 spells CASSVRDRMNTEAFF. The CDR3 region has the DNA TGTGCCAGCAGTGTCCGGGACAGGATGAACACTGAAGCTTTCTTT.

The chain combines TRBV7-9 with TRBJ1-3; D remains unclear. The V and J ends lost 5 bases and 7 bases respectively, with 9 bases between them. This CDR3 comprises 12 residues. Germline V lookup: CDR1 SEHNR, CDR2 FQNEAQ (reference sequence). This chain's CDR3 is CASSPEGNTIYF. CDR3 nucleotides: TGTGCCAGCAGCCCAGAAGGTAACACCATATATTTT.

This chain joins TRBV5-1 and TRBJ2-3, with 10 bases matching TRBD2. The CDR3 has 17 amino acids. V trimming: 4 bases; J trimming: 4 bases; junction bases outside the gene matches: 12. CDR1 is SGHRS and CDR2 is YFSETQ in the germline V gene. CDR3 region: CASSASRLAGPPDTQYF. The CDR3 bases are TGCGCCAGCAGCGCCTCCAGACTAGCGGGTCCCCCAGATACGCAGTATTTT.

V and J are TRBV5-1 and TRBJ1-6, with D hard to call. The V end was cut by 0 bases, the J end by 0 bases, with 7 bases between. The CDR3 spans 16 residues. CDR1 and CDR2 (germline): SGHRS, YFSETQ. The DNA of the CDR3 is TGCGCCAGCAGCTTGGACGGGAGCTCCTATAATTCACCCCTCCACTTT. Protein product: CASSLDGSSYNSPLHF.

Remarks on this clone: This specimen includes other DNA sequences encoding the same CDR3. The genes are TRBV7-2 and TRBJ2-1; 10 bases align to TRBD2. CDR1 SGHTA and CDR2 FQGNSA come from the germline V gene. This CDR3 region has 15 residues. V was clipped by 1 base and J by 6 bases; unmatched bases: 3. CDR3 in amino acids: CASSLGSGGVNEQFF. In DNA, the CDR3 is TGTGCCAGCAGCTTAGGGAGCGGGGGGGTCAATGAGCAGTTCTTC.

This clone was seen just once. The chain couples TRBV5-4 to TRBJ1-2; D call uncertain. This CDR3 comprises 12 residues. The germline CDR1 and CDR2 sequences are SGHNT and YYREEE (reference sequence). Trimming removed 4 bases at V and 4 bases at J, with 8 bases between. The CDR3, as DNA: TGTGCCAGCAGCGAGGGTTTCTATGGCTACACCTTC. This gives the protein CASSEGFYGYTF.